This TCR beta chain was observed in a study of T cells in Graves' hyperthyroidism and ophthalmopathy. Researchers amplified the TCR beta CDR3 regions from RNA transcripts. HTBI primers were the set used in a first-round RT-PCR of the TCR CDR3. One entry per CDR3 protein results from TCRdb running MiXCR on the multiplex PCR reads. The table shows fewer than 650,000 distinct CDR3 sequences, with roughly 45% occurring only once. The CDR3 loop spans 15 amino acids. Germline CDR1 SNHLY, CDR2 FYNNEI. V was trimmed by 7 bases and J by 4 bases, leaving 19 bases between them. The receptor was isolated from an adult woman with Graves' disease, either hyperthyroidism or ophthalmopathy (not recorded which). The chain couples TRBV2 to TRBJ2-5; possibly TRBD1 or TRBD2 for D (7 bases each). The specimen was peripheral blood or thyroid tissue (not recorded which). The CDR3 is CASNYSARGGETQYF. The CDR3 DNA is TGTGCCAGCAATTACTCGGCCAGGGGGGGAGAGACCCAGTACTTC.